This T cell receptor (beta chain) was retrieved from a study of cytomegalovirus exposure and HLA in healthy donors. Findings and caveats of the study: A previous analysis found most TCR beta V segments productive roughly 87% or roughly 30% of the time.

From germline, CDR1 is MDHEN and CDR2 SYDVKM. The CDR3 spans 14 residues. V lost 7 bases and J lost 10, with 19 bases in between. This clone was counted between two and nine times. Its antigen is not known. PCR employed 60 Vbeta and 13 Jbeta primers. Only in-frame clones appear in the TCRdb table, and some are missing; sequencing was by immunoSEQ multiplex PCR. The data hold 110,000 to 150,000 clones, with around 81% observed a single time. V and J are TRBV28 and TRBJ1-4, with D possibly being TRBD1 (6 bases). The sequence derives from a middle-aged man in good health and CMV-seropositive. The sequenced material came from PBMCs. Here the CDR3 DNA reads TGTGCCAGCAAAAAGCCGACAGGCCGTGGAAAACTGTTTTTT. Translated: CASKKPTGRGKLFF.